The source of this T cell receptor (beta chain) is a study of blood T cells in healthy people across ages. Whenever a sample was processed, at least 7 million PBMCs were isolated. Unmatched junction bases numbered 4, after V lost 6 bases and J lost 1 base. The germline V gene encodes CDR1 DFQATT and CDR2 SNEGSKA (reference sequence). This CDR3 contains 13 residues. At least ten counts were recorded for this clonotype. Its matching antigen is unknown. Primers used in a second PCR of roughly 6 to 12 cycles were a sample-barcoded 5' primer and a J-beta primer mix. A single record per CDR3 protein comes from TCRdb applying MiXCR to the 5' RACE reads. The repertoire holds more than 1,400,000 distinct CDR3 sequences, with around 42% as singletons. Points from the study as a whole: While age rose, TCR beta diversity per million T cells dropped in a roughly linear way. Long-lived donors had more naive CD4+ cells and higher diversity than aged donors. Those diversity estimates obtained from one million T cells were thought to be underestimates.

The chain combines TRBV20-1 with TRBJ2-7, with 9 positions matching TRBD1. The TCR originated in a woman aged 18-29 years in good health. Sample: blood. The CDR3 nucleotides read TGCAGTGCGGGGACAGGGTTATCCTACGAGCAGTACTTC. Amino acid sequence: CSAGTGLSYEQYF.